The entry below gives a single T cell receptor beta chain sequence along with its context. The V and J ends lost 9 bases and 2 bases, in that order; junction bases with no gene match: 10. Germline CDR1 and CDR2: LNHDA and SQIVND (reference sequence). The CDR3 runs to 15 residues. This sample was included in a study of blood T cell repertoires in COVID-19. For the study at large: Collection of acute and convalescent COVID-19 samples took place in the United States, Italy and Spain.

Original handling: Amplification with reference gene primers provided the estimates of nucleated cell counts. Some clones are missing from TCRdb's copy, which holds only in-frame ones; the method was immunoSEQ multiplex PCR. V and J calls and clone size come straight from that table; D and trimming were deduced from the DNA. The sample includes 200,000 to 250,000 clones, roughly 84% of them seen just once. The sample comprised peripheral blood. This receptor was obtained from a woman of 80 years or more with active or convalescent COVID-19. V and J are TRBV19 and TRBJ1-5; the match to TRBD1 covers 7 bases. Here the CDR3 reads CARHQGEYGNQPQHF. The CDR3 DNA follows: TGTGCCAGGCATCAGGGGGAATATGGCAATCAGCCCCAGCATTTT.